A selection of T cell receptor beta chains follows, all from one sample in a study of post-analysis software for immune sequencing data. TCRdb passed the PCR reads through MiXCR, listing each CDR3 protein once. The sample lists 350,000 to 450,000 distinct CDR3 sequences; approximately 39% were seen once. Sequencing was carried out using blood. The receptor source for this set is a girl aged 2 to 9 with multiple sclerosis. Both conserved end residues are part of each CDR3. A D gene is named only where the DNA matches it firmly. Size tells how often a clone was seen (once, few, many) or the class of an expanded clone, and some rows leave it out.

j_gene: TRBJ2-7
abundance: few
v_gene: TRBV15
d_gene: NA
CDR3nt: TGTGCCACCAGCAGAGAGAAATTGCGCCTCTACGAGCAGTACTTC
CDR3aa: CATSREKLRLYEQYF

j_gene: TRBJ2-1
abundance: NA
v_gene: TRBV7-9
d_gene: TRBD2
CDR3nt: TGTGCCAGCAGCGCAATGATAGCGGGTGCATCCTACAATGAGCAGTTCTTC
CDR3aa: CASSAMIAGASYNEQFF

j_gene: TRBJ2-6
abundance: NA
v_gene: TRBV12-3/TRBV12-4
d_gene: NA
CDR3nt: TGTGCCAGTGGCACCTACTCTGGGGCCAACGTCCTGACTTTC
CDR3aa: CASGTYSGANVLTF

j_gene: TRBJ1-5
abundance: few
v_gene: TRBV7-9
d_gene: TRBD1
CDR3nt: TGTGCCAGCAGCCCCGAGACAGGGGCGGAGCCCCAGCATTTT
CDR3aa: CASSPETGAEPQHF

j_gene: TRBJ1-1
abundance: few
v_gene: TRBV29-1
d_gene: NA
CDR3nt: TGCAGCGTCACAGGGACGAACACTGAAGCTTTCTTT
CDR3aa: CSVTGTNTEAFF

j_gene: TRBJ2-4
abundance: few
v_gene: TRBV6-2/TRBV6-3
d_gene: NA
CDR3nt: TGTGCCAGCAGTTACAAGGGTTACATTCAGTACTTC
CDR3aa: CASSYKGYIQYF

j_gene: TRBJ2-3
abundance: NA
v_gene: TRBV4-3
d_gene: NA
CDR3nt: TGCGCCAGCAGCCAAGTTTCCCCCACAGATACGCAGTATTTT
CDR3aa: CASSQVSPTDTQYF

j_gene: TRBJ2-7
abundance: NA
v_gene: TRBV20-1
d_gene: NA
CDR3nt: TGCAGTGCTCCGGGAGCCCTCAGGGCCTACGAGCAGTACTTC
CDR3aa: CSAPGALRAYEQYF

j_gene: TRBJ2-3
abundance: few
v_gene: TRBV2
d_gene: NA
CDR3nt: TGTGCCAGCACCGATGGGTCTTCTAGCACAGATACGCAGTATTTT
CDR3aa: CASTDGSSSTDTQYF

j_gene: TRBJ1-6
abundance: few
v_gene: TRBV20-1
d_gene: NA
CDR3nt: TGCAGTGCTACCCCTCGGGACGTCAGTTCACCCCTCCACTTT
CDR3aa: CSATPRDVSSPLHF

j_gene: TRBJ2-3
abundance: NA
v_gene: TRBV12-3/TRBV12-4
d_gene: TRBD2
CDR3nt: TGTGCCAGCAGCTGGCGGGGGGGTGAAACAGATGCGCAGTATTTT
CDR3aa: CASSWRGGETDAQYF

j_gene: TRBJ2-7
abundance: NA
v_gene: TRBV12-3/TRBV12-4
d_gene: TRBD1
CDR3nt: TGTGCCAGCAGTTTAGGACAGGGGCGCGAGCAGTACTTC
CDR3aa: CASSLGQGREQYF

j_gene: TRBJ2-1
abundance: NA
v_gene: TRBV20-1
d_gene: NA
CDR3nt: TGCAGTGCTCCAAGACAGGATTACAATGAGCGGTTCTTC
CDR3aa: CSAPRQDYNERFF

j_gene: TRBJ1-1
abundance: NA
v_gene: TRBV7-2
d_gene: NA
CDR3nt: TGTGCCAGCAGCTTAGATTCATTATTGGTCTCTGAAGCTTTCTTT
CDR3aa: CASSLDSLLVSEAFF

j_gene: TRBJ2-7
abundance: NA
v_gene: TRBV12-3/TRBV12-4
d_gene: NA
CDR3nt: TGTGCCAGCAGTTTCGTGGACAGTCACGAGCAGTACTTC
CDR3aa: CASSFVDSHEQYF

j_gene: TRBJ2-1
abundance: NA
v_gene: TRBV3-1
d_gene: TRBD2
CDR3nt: TGTGCCAGCAGCCAAGGATCGGGACTAGGGTATTATGAGCAGTTCTTC
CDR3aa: CASSQGSGLGYYEQFF

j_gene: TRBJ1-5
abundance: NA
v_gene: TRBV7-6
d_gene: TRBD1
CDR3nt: TGTGCCAGCAGCACGACAGGGGGCCACGGTCAGCCCCAGCATTTT
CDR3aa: CASSTTGGHGQPQHF

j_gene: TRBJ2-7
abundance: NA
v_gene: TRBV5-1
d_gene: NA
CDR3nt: TGCGCCAGCAGCTGGGGACGGGGATATCGCGAGCAGTACTTC
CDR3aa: CASSWGRGYREQYF

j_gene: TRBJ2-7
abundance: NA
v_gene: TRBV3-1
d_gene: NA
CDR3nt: TGTGCCAGCAGCCAGGGTGGAGGGGTCTACGAGCAGTACTTC
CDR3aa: CASSQGGGVYEQYF

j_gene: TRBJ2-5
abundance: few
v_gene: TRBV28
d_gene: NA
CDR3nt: TGTGCCAGCAGCCACCCCGGGACTCTTGAGGGGACCCAGTACTTC
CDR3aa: CASSHPGTLEGTQYF

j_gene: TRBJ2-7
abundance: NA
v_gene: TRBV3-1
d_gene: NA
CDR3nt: TGTGCCGGCAGCCAGAACAGTTACGAGCAGTACTTC
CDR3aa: CAGSQNSYEQYF

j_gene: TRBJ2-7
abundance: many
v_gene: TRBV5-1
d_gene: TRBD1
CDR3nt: TGCGCCAGCAGCCTGGGACAGGCCTCCTACGAGCAGTACTTC
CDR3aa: CASSLGQASYEQYF

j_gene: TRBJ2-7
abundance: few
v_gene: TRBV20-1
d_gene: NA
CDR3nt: TGCAGTGCCGGGGTTCCCCAGCACTACGAGCAGTACTTC
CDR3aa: CSAGVPQHYEQYF

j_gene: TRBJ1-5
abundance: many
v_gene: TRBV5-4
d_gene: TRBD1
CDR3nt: TGTGCCAGCAGCGCCCCGGACAGGAGTTATAGCAATCAGCCCCAGCATTTT
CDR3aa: CASSAPDRSYSNQPQHF

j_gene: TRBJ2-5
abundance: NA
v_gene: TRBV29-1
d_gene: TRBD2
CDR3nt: TGCAGCGTGCGCGGGGGGTCTCAAGAGACCCAGTACTTC
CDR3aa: CSVRGGSQETQYF

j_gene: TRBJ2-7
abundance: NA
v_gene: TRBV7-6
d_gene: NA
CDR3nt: TGTGCCAGCAGCTTAGAGCTGACTGCCTACGAGCAGTACTTC
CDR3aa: CASSLELTAYEQYF

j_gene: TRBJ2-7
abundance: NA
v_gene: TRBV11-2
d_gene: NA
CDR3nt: TGTGCCAGCAGCTTAATCCCCCGTGTGGACAGCTCCTACGAGCAGTACTTC
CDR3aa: CASSLIPRVDSSYEQYF

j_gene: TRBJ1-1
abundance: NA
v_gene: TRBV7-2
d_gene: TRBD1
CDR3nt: TGTGCCAGTGGGACAGGGGGCGCATTTTACACTGAAGCTTTCTTT
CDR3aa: CASGTGGAFYTEAFF

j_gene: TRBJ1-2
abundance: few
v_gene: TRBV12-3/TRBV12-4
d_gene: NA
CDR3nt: TGTGCCAGCACCTTTGGGGGGACGGAAGCTAACTATGGCTACACCTTC
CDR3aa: CASTFGGTEANYGYTF

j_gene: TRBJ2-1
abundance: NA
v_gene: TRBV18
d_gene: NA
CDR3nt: TGTGCCAGCTCACCGACGGGTGAGCAGTTCTTC
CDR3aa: CASSPTGEQFF

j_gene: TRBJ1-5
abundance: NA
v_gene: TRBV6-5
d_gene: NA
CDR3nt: TGTGCCAGCAGTTCGGAGTATAGCAATCAGCCCCAGCATTTT
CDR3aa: CASSSEYSNQPQHF

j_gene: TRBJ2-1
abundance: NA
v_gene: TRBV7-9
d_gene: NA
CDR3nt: TGTGCCAGCAGCCCAACTACATACAATGAGCAGTTCTTC
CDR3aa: CASSPTTYNEQFF

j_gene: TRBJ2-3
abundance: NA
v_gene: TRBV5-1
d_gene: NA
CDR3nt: TGCGCCAGCAGCTACGGGGGCTCGTGGGATACGCAGTATTTT
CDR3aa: CASSYGGSWDTQYF

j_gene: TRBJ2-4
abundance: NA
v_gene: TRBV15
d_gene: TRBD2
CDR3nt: TGTACCACCAGCGTGGGGGGGATACTAGCCAAAAACATTCAGTACTTC
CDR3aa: CTTSVGGILAKNIQYF

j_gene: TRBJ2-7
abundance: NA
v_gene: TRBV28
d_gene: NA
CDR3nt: NA
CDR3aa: CASSYNSVSDTYEQYF

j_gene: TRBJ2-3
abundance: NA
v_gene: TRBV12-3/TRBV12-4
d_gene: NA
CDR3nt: TGTGCCAGCAGTCTACAGATCACAGATGCGCAATATTTT
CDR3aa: CASSLQITDAQYF